This TCR beta chain is from a study of T cell repertoires in cytomegalovirus infection. On the study more broadly: CMV infection together with matching HLA type was indicated by public TCR beta signatures. Study-level points and caveats: Based on cumulative public TCR beta family frequency, carriers of CMV plus the relevant HLA were identified. In two of eight donors, the top clonotype was HLA-C-restricted CMV-specific.

This CDR3 has 15 amino acids. The germline V and J ends were trimmed by 4 bases and 2 bases, with 14 bases remaining between them. The V gene's germline CDR1 is SGHNT and CDR2 YYREEE (reference sequence). In the case of this clonotype: What it binds is not known.

Each CDR3 protein is one row after TCRdb ran MiXCR on the reads. The data show 550,000 to 850,000 distinct CDR3 sequences, around 31% seen once. The source material was cultured PBMCs, sampled from culture after CMV antigen stimulation. The clonotype comes from a human donor in good health (CMV status not recorded). Some clones in this sample may be carry-over from other donors' samples. The rearrangement links TRBV5-4 to TRBJ2-3, with unresolved D. CDR3 in amino acids: CASSPRPTTTDTQYF. The CDR3, as DNA: TGTGCCAGCAGCCCCAGACCGACGACCACAGATACGCAGTATTTT.